This T cell receptor (beta chain) was profiled in a study of OX40 agonist ivuxolimab in advanced cancers. Study-wide context: Patients with prior anti-PD-1, anti-PD-L1 or anti-CTLA-4 therapy were eligible; 35% to 45% had some. There were three patients with partial responses, one having hepatocellular carcinoma and two cutaneous melanoma.

The germline gives CDR1 SGDLS, CDR2 YYNGEE. Deletions cut 3 bases from V and 4 bases from J, with 13 bases between. The CDR3 is made up of 14 amino acids. Method: immunoSEQ multiplex PCR; TCRdb's copy keeps in-frame clones and lacks some. This table has about 59,000 clones, less than 95% appearing once. About this clone: Its target is unknown.

General study findings and limits: CD4+ and CD8+ blood T cells expanded clonally by week 6 at 0.1 to 3.0 mg/kg. Antigens targeted by the expanded peripheral T cells were not determined.

The source was CD4+ or CD8+ T cells sorted from blood, collected in a trial of the OX40 agonist ivuxolimab. The origin of this receptor is an adult with an advanced solid tumor such as melanoma, head and neck, liver or kidney cancer. The chain is built from TRBV9 and TRBJ1-1; no clear D gene. This CDR3 reads CASSADGVATEAFF. The CDR3 coding sequence is TGTGCCAGCAGCGCCGATGGAGTTGCCACTGAAGCTTTCTTT.